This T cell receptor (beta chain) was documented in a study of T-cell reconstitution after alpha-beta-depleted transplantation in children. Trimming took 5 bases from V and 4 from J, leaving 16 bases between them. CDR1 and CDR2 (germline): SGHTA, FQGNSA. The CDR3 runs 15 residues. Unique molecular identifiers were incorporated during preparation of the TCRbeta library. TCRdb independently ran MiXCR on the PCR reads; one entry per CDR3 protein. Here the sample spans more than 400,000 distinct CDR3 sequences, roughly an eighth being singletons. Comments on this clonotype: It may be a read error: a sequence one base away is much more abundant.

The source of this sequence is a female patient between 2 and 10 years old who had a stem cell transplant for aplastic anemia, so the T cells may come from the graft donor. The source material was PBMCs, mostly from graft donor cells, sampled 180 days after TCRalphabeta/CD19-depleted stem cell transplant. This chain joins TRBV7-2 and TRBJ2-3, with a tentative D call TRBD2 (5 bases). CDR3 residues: CASSLLARVADTQYF. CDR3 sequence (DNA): TGTGCCAGCAGCCTCTTAGCGCGAGTGGCAGATACGCAGTATTTT.